Sequencing of this T cell receptor (beta chain) was carried out in a study of blood T cell repertoires in COVID-19. Study-wide background: Some COVID-19 samples were acute and others convalescent; all came from the United States, Italy and Spain. T cells, B-cell-depleted T cells, or PBMCs supplied cDNA or gDNA.

The V gene's germline CDR1 is LGHDT and CDR2 YNNKEL (reference sequence). The J segment lost 6 bases and the V segment lost 7 bases, leaving 10 bases of the junction unmatched. The CDR3 sequence is 17 residues long. Measured with immunoSEQ multiplex PCR; TCRdb has only the in-frame clones, and not every one. This table holds 200,000 to 300,000 clones, 80% to 95% found once. It was during active infection that Seattle patients were enrolled and then longitudinally followed. The chain employs TRBV3-1 (or the pseudogene TRBV3-2) and TRBJ2-2; TRBD2 matches at 14 bases. The sample taken for sequencing was peripheral blood. This sequence was found in a man younger than 40 with COVID-19, enrolled during active disease. CDR3 sequence (DNA): TGTGCCAGCATTGGGACTAGCGGGGGACATTCTCCCGGGGAGCTGTTTTTT. This translates into CASIGTSGGHSPGELFF.